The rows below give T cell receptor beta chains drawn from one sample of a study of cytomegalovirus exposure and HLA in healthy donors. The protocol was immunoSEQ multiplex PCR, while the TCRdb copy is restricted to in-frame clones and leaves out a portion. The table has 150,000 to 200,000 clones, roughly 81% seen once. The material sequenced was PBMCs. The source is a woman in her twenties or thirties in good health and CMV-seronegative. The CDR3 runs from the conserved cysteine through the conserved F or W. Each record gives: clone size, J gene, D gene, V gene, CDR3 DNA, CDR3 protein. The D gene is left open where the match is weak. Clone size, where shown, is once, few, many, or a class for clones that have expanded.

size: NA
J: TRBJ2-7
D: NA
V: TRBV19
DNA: TGTGCCAGTAGTGATCAGGCCTACGAGCAGTACTTC
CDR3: CASSDQAYEQYF

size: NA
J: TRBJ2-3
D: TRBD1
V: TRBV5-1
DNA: TGCGCCAGCAGCTTATCAGGGGGTCTCGCAGATACGCAGTATTTT
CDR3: CASSLSGGLADTQYF

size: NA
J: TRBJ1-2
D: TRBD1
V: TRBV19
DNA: TGTGCCAGTAGGGGCCCGAAGACAGGGGAGTACTATGGCTACACCTTC
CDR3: CASRGPKTGEYYGYTF

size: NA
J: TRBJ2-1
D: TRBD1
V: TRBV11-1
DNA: TGTGCCAGCAGGCACCTACTTGGGCAGGGGGAACTTCGAGAGCAGTTCTTC
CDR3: CASRHLLGQGELREQFF

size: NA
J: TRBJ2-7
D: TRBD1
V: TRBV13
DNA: TGTGCCAGCAGCGGGGGACAGCTCTCCTACGAGCAGTACTTC
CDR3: CASSGGQLSYEQYF

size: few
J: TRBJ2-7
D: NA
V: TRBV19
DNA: TGTGCCAGTAGTATAGATGGGCCCTCTACCTACGAGCAGTACTTC
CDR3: CASSIDGPSTYEQYF

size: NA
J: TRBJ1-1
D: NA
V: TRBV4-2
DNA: TGTGCCAGCAGCCAAGATCCCGCAGGGAACACTGAAGCTTTCTTT
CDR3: CASSQDPAGNTEAFF

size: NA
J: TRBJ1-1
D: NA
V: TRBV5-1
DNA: TGCGCCAGCACAATGGGGGCGGAGAACACTGAAGCTTTCTTT
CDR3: CASTMGAENTEAFF

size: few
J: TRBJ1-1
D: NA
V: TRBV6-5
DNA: TGTGCCAGCAGTTACGACAGTAAAGCTTTCTTT
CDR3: CASSYDSKAFF

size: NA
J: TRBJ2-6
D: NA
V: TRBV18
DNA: TGTGCCAGCTCACCCCTTTGGGCAGACTCTGGGGCCAACGTCCTGACTTTC
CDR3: CASSPLWADSGANVLTF

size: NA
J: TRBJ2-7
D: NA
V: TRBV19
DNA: TGTGCCAGTAGTATAGGGCAGGGGGGCAACGGGCAGTACTTC
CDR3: CASSIGQGGNGQYF

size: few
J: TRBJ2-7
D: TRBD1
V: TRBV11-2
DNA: TGTGCCAGCAGCATACGACAGGGGGGAACCGAGCAGTACTTC
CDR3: CASSIRQGGTEQYF

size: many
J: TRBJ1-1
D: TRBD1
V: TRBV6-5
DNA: TGTGCCAGCAGTACCCGGGACAGGGGAGTCTCTGAAGCTTTCTTT
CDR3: CASSTRDRGVSEAFF

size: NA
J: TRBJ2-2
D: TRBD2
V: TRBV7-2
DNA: TGTGCCAGCAGCTTAGCGCGAGCGGGGGGCACCGGGGAGCTGTTTTTT
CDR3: CASSLARAGGTGELFF

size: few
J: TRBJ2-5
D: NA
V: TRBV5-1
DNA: TGCGCCAGCAGCCGTGGGGAGGCCCAGTACTTC
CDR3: CASSRGEAQYF

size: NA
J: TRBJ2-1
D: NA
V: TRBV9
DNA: TGTGCCAGCAGCCCCCGGGTAGCGATATCCTACAATGAGCAGTTCTTC
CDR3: CASSPRVAISYNEQFF

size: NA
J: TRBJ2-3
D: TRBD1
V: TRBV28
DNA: TGTGCCAGCAGTGCCTATACAGGGGGTCGAGCAGATACGCAGTATTTT
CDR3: CASSAYTGGRADTQYF

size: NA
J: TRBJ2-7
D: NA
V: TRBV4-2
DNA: TGTGCCAGCAGCCATCATTCCCGGACTGTCGGCGAGCAGTACTTC
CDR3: CASSHHSRTVGEQYF

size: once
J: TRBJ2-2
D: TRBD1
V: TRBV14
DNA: TGTGCCAGCAGCCCCCAAGGGGTCGGCAGGGGGTCCACCGGGGAGCTGTTTTTT
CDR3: CASSPQGVGRGSTGELFF

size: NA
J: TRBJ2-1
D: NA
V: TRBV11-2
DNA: TGTGCCAGCAGCTCCCGAGGTCGGGGATACTACAATGAGCAGTTCTTC
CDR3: CASSSRGRGYYNEQFF

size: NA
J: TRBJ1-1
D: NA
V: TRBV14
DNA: TGTGCCAGCGGACAAACCATGAACACTGAAGCTTTCTTT
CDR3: CASGQTMNTEAFF

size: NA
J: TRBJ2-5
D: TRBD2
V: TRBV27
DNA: TGTGCCAGCAGTTCTCGGGGGGGCCCAAAGGGAGAGACCCAGTACTTC
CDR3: CASSSRGGPKGETQYF

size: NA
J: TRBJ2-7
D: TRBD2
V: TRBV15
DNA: TGTGCCACCAGCAGAGGAGGAGGGTTGGGATCTAGCGGGAGTCTCAACGAGCAGTACTTC
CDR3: CATSRGGGLGSSGSLNEQYF

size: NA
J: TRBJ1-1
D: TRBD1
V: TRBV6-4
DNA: TGTGCCAGCACCTCAGGGGGCTTGGCTTTCTTT
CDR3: CASTSGGLAFF

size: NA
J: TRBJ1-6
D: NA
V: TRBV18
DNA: TGTGCCAGCTCACCTGTAGGATCGGGGAATTCACCCCTCCACTTT
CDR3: CASSPVGSGNSPLHF

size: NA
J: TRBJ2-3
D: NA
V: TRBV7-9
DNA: TGTGCCAGCAGCTTAGGAGGCAGGGGCTACACAGATACGCAGTATTTT
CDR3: CASSLGGRGYTDTQYF

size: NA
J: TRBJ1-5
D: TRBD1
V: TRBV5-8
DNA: TGTGCCAGCAGCCCACAGGGGAGCCATCAGCCCCAGCATTTT
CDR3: CASSPQGSHQPQHF

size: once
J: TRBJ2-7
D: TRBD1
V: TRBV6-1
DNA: TGTGCCAGCAGGAGGGGGCAGGGGGCTTACGAGCAGTACTTC
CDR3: CASRRGQGAYEQYF

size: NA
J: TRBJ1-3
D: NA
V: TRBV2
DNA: TGTGCCAGCAGTCTGGACTCTCCTGGAAACACCATATATTTT
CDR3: CASSLDSPGNTIYF

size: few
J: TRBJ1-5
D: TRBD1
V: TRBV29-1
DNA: TGCAGCGGCCGACAGGGGGCGACGATCAATCAGCCCCAGCATTTT
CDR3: CSGRQGATINQPQHF

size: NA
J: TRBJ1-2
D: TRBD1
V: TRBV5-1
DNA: TGCGCCAGCAGCTTGGAGGGGACAGGGGGTGGCTACACCTTC
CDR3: CASSLEGTGGGYTF

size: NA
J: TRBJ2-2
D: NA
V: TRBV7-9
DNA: TGTGCCAGCAGCTTAAAGGTTTCGCAGGGCACCACCGGGGAGCTGTTTTTT
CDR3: CASSLKVSQGTTGELFF

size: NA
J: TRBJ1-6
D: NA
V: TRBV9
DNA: TGTGCCAGCAGCGTAGGCAGGGTAAATTCACCCCTCCACTTT
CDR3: CASSVGRVNSPLHF

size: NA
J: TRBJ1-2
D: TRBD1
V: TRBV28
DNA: TGTGCCAGCAGGATGGGACAGGGGAGGGATGGCTACACCTTC
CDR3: CASRMGQGRDGYTF

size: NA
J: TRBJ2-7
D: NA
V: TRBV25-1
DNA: TGTGCCAGCAGTAGTCTTGCGGGGAAGAGCAGGTCTTACGAGCAGTACTTC
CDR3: CASSSLAGKSRSYEQYF

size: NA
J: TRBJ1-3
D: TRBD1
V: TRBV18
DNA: TGTGCCAGCTCACGCCCGACAGGGTCTTCAAACACCATATATTTT
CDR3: CASSRPTGSSNTIYF

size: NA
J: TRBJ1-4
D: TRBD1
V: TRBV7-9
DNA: TGTGCCAGCAGCTTAGGAGACAGGGATGTAAAGGAAAAACTGTTTTTT
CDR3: CASSLGDRDVKEKLFF

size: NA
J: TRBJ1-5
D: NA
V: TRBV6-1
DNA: TGTGCCAGCAGACAGCCGACAGGTAGCAATCAGCCCCAGCATTTT
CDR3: CASRQPTGSNQPQHF

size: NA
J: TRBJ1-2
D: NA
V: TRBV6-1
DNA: TGTGCCAGCAGGGATGACTTGTGGGGCTACACCTTC
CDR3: CASRDDLWGYTF

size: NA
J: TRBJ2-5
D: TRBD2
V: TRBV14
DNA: TGTGCCAGCAGCGTCTTGGGCAGCGGGAGGAACCAAGAGACCCAGTACTTC
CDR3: CASSVLGSGRNQETQYF

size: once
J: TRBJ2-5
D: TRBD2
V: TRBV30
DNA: TGTGCCTGGAGTGTAAGGGACTATGGGGAGACCCAGTACTTC
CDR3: CAWSVRDYGETQYF

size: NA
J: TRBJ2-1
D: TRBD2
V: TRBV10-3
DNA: TGTGCCATCACCGGACTAGAAGGCAATGAGCAGTTCTTC
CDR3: CAITGLEGNEQFF

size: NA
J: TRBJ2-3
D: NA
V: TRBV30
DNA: TGTGCCTGGAGGGGACTTTCTAGCACAGATACGCAGTATTTT
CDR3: CAWRGLSSTDTQYF

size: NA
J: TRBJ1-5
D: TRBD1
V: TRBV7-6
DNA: TGTGCCAGCAGCCGGGACAGGGCTAGCAATCAGCCCCAGCATTTT
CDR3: CASSRDRASNQPQHF

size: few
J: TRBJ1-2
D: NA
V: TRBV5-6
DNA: TGTGCCAGCAGCTTAAGGGGAGGGGTCTATGGCTACACCTTC
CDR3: CASSLRGGVYGYTF

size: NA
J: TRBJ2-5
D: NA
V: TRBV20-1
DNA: TGCAGTGCTAGAGATTCGGGGACCCAGTACTTC
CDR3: CSARDSGTQYF

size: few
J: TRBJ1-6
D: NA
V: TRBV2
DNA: TGTGCCACTACATTGGACAGCTGGACTTCACCCCTCCACTTT
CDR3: CATTLDSWTSPLHF

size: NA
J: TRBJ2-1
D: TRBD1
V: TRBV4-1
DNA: TGCGCCAGCAGCCGAGTAGTCCCGGGACAGGGGACCTACAATGAGCAGTTCTTC
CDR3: CASSRVVPGQGTYNEQFF

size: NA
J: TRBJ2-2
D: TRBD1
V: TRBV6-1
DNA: TGTGCCAGCAGTTTCGACAGGGAAATCGGGGAGCTGTTTTTT
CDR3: CASSFDREIGELFF

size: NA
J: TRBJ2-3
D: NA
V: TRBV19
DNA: TGTGCCAGTAGTATAGGTGGCGGTTACACAGATACGCAGTATTTT
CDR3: CASSIGGGYTDTQYF

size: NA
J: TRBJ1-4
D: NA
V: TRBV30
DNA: TGTGCCTGGAGTGTCGGGGGAGCTAATGAAAAACTGTTTTTT
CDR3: CAWSVGGANEKLFF

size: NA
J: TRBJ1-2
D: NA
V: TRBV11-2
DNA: TGTGCCAGCAGCTCTGACAGGACCTATGGCTACACCTTC
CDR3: CASSSDRTYGYTF

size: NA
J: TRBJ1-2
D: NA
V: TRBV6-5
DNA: TGTGCCAGCAGTTCCGGCAGGGTGGAAGGCTATGGCTACACCTTC
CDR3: CASSSGRVEGYGYTF

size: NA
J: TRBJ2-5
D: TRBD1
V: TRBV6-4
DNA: TGTGCCAGCAGTGAAAGTGGACAGGGTGGAGAGACCCAGTACTTC
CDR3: CASSESGQGGETQYF